These T cell receptor beta chains were read from a single sample in a study of shared clonotypes between healthy human individuals. Using immunoSEQ multiplex PCR, the repertoire was profiled, and TCRdb retains in-frame clones only, with some absent. The sample records about 480,000 clones, 75% to 80% being singletons. Sequenced: PBMCs. These receptor sequences come from a woman in her 40s in good health. Some clones in this sample may be carry-over from other donors' samples. CDR3s leave out the opening cysteine and the closing phenylalanine or tryptophan. D genes are given only for firm matches. For some rows the clone size is stated as once, few or many, or as a class when expanded; others skip it.

d_gene: NA
abundance: NA
v_gene: TRBV29-1
j_gene: TRBJ1-4
CDR3aa: SVGLANEKLF

d_gene: NA
abundance: NA
v_gene: TRBV18
j_gene: TRBJ2-3
CDR3aa: ASSPLSPGGTDTQY

d_gene: NA
abundance: once
v_gene: TRBV9
j_gene: TRBJ2-5
CDR3aa: ASSVGAGQETQY

d_gene: NA
abundance: NA
v_gene: TRBV5-1
j_gene: TRBJ1-1
CDR3aa: ASRSGGDTEAF

d_gene: TRBD1
abundance: NA
v_gene: TRBV18
j_gene: TRBJ1-1
CDR3aa: ASSEDRTISEAF

d_gene: NA
abundance: NA
v_gene: TRBV4-2
j_gene: TRBJ2-3
CDR3aa: ASSEDWLNTDTQY

d_gene: NA
abundance: NA
v_gene: TRBV10-3
j_gene: TRBJ2-2
CDR3aa: AISDRSGSWNTGEPF

d_gene: TRBD1
abundance: few
v_gene: TRBV2
j_gene: TRBJ1-2
CDR3aa: ASRGQGNYGYT

d_gene: NA
abundance: NA
v_gene: TRBV10-1
j_gene: TRBJ2-2
CDR3aa: ASSRDVLAGELF

d_gene: NA
abundance: NA
v_gene: TRBV7-8
j_gene: TRBJ2-7
CDR3aa: ASSIRGREEQY

d_gene: TRBD2
abundance: NA
v_gene: TRBV5-6
j_gene: TRBJ2-1
CDR3aa: ASSPLASGSGLNEQF

d_gene: TRBD1
abundance: NA
v_gene: TRBV19
j_gene: TRBJ2-5
CDR3aa: ASSAGQGAGTQY

d_gene: NA
abundance: NA
v_gene: TRBV6-5
j_gene: TRBJ2-7
CDR3aa: ASSRPSRQSYEQY

d_gene: TRBD1
abundance: NA
v_gene: TRBV5-1
j_gene: TRBJ2-5
CDR3aa: ASRVQGAETQY

d_gene: NA
abundance: NA
v_gene: TRBV28
j_gene: TRBJ1-2
CDR3aa: ASSLQGFSGYT

d_gene: NA
abundance: NA
v_gene: TRBV4-2
j_gene: TRBJ2-3
CDR3aa: ASSIRDPPTDTQY

d_gene: NA
abundance: medium-sized
v_gene: TRBV4-1
j_gene: TRBJ1-2
CDR3aa: ASSRSEWAPQDGYT

d_gene: TRBD2
abundance: NA
v_gene: TRBV6-8
j_gene: TRBJ2-1
CDR3aa: ASSFLAGYNEQF

d_gene: TRBD2
abundance: few
v_gene: TRBV7-6
j_gene: TRBJ2-1
CDR3aa: ASSSRLGGGAGGQHEQF

d_gene: TRBD1
abundance: NA
v_gene: TRBV6-5
j_gene: TRBJ1-1
CDR3aa: ASRDRGENTEAF

d_gene: TRBD2
abundance: once
v_gene: TRBV5-4
j_gene: TRBJ2-1
CDR3aa: ASSPGLAGPLSSYNEQF

d_gene: NA
abundance: NA
v_gene: TRBV5-6
j_gene: TRBJ1-2
CDR3aa: ASSSRGFYGYT

d_gene: NA
abundance: NA
v_gene: TRBV18
j_gene: TRBJ2-1
CDR3aa: ASSPPGTGGQF

d_gene: NA
abundance: NA
v_gene: TRBV18
j_gene: TRBJ2-7
CDR3aa: ASSPKTGIALGDYEQY

d_gene: TRBD1
abundance: NA
v_gene: TRBV4-1
j_gene: TRBJ2-7
CDR3aa: ASSQDTQGQHFSYEQY

d_gene: NA
abundance: NA
v_gene: TRBV9
j_gene: TRBJ2-1
CDR3aa: ASSVSSANEQF

d_gene: TRBD1
abundance: NA
v_gene: TRBV15
j_gene: TRBJ1-2
CDR3aa: ATSSTGTGGYT

d_gene: NA
abundance: NA
v_gene: TRBV9
j_gene: TRBJ1-2
CDR3aa: ASSQIGGYT

d_gene: NA
abundance: NA
v_gene: TRBV7-3
j_gene: TRBJ1-6
CDR3aa: ASSLGESPLH

d_gene: NA
abundance: NA
v_gene: TRBV6-1
j_gene: TRBJ2-3
CDR3aa: ASSRAGGDTDTQY

d_gene: TRBD1
abundance: NA
v_gene: TRBV30
j_gene: TRBJ1-1
CDR3aa: AWSPLTGGLEFSEAF

d_gene: TRBD2
abundance: NA
v_gene: TRBV7-2
j_gene: NA
CDR3aa: ASSLLAGASYEQY

d_gene: NA
abundance: NA
v_gene: TRBV6-1
j_gene: TRBJ1-5
CDR3aa: ASRTVSNQPQH

d_gene: NA
abundance: NA
v_gene: TRBV6-1
j_gene: TRBJ1-2
CDR3aa: ASRTGGHYGYT

d_gene: TRBD2
abundance: once
v_gene: TRBV19
j_gene: TRBJ2-1
CDR3aa: ASRRGGSGREQF

d_gene: NA
abundance: NA
v_gene: TRBV5-1
j_gene: TRBJ1-2
CDR3aa: ASSSLGTGYGYT

d_gene: TRBD1
abundance: NA
v_gene: TRBV6-1
j_gene: TRBJ2-7
CDR3aa: ASSWTGRGEQY

d_gene: NA
abundance: NA
v_gene: TRBV27
j_gene: TRBJ1-2
CDR3aa: AQHEGEGPGYT

d_gene: NA
abundance: NA
v_gene: TRBV4-1
j_gene: TRBJ2-3
CDR3aa: ASSQDGGTDTQY

d_gene: NA
abundance: NA
v_gene: TRBV10-1
j_gene: TRBJ2-7
CDR3aa: ASSEGQSGQY

d_gene: NA
abundance: once
v_gene: TRBV28
j_gene: TRBJ1-5
CDR3aa: ASRTRDRPLPTQH

d_gene: NA
abundance: few
v_gene: TRBV9
j_gene: TRBJ1-1
CDR3aa: ASTGLGDTEAF